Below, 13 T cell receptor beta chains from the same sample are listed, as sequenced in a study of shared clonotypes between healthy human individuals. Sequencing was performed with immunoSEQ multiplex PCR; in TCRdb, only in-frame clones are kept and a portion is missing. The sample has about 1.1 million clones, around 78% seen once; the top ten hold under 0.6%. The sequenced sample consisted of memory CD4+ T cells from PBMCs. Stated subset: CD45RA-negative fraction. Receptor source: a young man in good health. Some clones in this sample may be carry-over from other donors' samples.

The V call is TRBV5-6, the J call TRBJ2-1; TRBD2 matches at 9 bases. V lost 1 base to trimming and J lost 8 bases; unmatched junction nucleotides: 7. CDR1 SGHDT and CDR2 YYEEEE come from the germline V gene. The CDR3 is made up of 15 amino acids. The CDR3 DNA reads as TGTGCCAGCAGCTTGCCGGGACTAGCTACCGATGAGCAGTTCTTC. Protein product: CASSLPGLATDEQFF.

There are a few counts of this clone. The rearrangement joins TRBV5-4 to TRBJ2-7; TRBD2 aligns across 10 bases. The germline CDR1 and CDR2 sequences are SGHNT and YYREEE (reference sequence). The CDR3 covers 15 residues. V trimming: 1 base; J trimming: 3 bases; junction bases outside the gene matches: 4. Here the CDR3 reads CASSLPGLAFYEQYF. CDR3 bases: TGTGCCAGCAGCTTGCCGGGACTAGCGTTCTACGAGCAGTACTTC.

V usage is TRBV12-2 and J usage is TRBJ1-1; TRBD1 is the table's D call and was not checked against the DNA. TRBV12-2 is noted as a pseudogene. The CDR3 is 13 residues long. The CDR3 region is CASVTGVNTEAFF. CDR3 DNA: TGTGCAAGTGTGACAGGGGTGAACACTGAAGCTTTCTTT.

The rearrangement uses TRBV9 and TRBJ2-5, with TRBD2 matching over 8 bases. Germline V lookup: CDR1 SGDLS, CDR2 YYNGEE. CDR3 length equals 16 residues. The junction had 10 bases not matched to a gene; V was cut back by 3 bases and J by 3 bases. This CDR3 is CASSATGLSGEETQYF. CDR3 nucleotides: TGTGCCAGCAGCGCAACGGGGCTTAGCGGGGAAGAGACCCAGTACTTC.

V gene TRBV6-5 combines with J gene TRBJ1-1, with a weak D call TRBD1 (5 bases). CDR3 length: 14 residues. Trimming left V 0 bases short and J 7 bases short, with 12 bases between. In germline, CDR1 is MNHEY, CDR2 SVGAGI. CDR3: CASSYSSRGNEAFF. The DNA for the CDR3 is TGTGCCAGCAGTTACTCATCTAGGGGTAATGAAGCTTTCTTT.

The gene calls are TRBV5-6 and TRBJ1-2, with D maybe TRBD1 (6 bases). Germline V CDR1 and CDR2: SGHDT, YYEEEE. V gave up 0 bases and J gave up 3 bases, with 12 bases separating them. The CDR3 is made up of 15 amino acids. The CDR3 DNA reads TGTGCCAGCAGCTTGGACCCAGGGGATCACTATGGCTACACCTTC. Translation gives CASSLDPGDHYGYTF.

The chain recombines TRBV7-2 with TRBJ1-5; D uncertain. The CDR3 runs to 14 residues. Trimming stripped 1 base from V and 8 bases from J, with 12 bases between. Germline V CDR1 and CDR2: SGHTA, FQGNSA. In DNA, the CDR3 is TGTGCCAGCAGCTTAGGAGGCGGAGATGAGCCCCAGCATTTT. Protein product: CASSLGGGDEPQHF. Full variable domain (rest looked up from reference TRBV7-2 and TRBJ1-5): GAGVSQSPSNKVTEKGKDVELRCDPISGHTALYWYRQSLGQGLEFLIYFQGNSAPDKSGLPSDRFSAERTGGSVSTLTIQRTQQEDSAVYLCASSLGGGDEPQHFGDGTRLSIL.

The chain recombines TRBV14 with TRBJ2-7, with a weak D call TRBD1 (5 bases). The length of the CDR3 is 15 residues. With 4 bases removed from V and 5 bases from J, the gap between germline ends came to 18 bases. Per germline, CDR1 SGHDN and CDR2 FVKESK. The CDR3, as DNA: TGTGCCAGCAGCCGGGGCAGGTTGGGTGAAAACGAGCAGTACTTC. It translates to CASSRGRLGENEQYF.

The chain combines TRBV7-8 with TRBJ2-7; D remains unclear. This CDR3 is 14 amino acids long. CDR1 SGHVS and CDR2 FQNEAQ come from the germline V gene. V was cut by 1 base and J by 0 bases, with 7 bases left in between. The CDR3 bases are TGTGCCAGCAGCTTAGTAGAGCGCTCCTACGAGCAGTACTTC. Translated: CASSLVERSYEQYF. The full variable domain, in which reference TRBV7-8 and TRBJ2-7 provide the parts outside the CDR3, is GAGVSQSPRYKVAKRGQDVALRCDPISGHVSLFWYQQALGQGPEFLTYFQNEAQLDKSGLPSDRFFAERPEGSVSTLKIQRTQQEDSAVYLCASSLVERSYEQYFGPGTRLTVT.

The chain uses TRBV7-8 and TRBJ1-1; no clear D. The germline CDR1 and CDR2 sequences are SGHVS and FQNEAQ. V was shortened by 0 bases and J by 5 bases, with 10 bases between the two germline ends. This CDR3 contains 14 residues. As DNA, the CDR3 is TGTGCCAGCAGCTTAGCGTTAGGGAGGACTGAAGCTTTCTTT. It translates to CASSLALGRTEAFF.

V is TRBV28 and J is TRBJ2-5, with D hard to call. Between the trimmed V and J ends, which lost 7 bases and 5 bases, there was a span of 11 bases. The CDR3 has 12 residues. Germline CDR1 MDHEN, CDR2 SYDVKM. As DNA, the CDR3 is TGTGCCAGCAAGGGCGTCGGGGAGACCCAGTACTTC. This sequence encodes CASKGVGETQYF.

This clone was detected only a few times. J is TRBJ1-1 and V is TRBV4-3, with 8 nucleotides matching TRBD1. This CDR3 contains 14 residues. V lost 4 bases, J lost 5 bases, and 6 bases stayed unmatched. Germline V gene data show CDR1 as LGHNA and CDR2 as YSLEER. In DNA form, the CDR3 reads TGCGCCAGCAGCCCAGGACAGGGTAGAACTGAAGCTTTCTTT. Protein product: CASSPGQGRTEAFF.

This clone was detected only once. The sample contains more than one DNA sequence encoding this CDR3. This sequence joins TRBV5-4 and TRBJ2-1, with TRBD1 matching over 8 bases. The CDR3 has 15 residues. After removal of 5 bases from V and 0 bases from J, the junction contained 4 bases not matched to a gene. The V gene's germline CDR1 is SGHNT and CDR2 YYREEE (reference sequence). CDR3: CASSQTGDSYNEQFF. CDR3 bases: TGTGCCAGCAGTCAGACAGGGGACTCCTACAATGAGCAGTTCTTC. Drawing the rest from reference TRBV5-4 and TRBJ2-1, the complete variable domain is ETGVTQSPTHLIKTRGQQVTLRCSSQSGHNTVSWYQQALGQGPQFIFQYYREEENGRGNFPPRFSGLQFPNYSSELNVNALELDDSALYLCASSQTGDSYNEQFFGPGTRLTVL.